This T cell receptor (beta chain) was obtained from a study of T cells in Graves' hyperthyroidism and ophthalmopathy. Study background: Peripheral blood was collected at initial diagnosis, before any treatment. Overall study findings and caveats: Most thyroid clonotypes with frequency above 0.001 were detected in blood.

This clonotype was counted a few times. Antigen specificity is unknown. Looked up from germline, CDR1 is DFQATT and CDR2 is SNEGSKA (reference sequence). V lost 6 bases, J lost 3 bases, and 15 bases lay in between. The CDR3 spans 13 residues. From RNA transcripts, TCR beta CDR3 regions were amplified. The TCR CDR3 was amplified in a first-round RT-PCR using the HTBI primer set. MiXCR, run by TCRdb on the multiplex PCR reads, gives a single entry per CDR3 protein. There are about 840,000 distinct CDR3 sequences in the sample; approximately 40% occur only once, and roughly 8.3% lies in the top ten. The clonotype originates from a man between 18 and 29 years old with Graves' hyperthyroidism. The specimen sequenced was blood. The chain uses TRBV20-1 and TRBJ2-7, with unresolved D. CDR3 bases: TGCAGTGCCGAAGCGAAGGGTGACTACGAGCAGTACTTC. Translation gives CSAEAKGDYEQYF.